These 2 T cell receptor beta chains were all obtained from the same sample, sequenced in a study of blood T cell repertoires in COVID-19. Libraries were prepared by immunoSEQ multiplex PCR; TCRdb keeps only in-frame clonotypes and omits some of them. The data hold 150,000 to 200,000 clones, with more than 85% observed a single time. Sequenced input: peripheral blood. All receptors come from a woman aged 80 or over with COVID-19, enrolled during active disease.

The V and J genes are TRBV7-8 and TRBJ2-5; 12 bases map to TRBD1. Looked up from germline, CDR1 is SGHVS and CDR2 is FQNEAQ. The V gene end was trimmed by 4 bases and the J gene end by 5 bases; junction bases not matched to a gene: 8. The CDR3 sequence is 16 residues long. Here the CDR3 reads CASSYLAGQGAETQYF. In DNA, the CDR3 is TGTGCCAGCAGCTACCTTGCGGGACAGGGGGCTGAGACCCAGTACTTC.

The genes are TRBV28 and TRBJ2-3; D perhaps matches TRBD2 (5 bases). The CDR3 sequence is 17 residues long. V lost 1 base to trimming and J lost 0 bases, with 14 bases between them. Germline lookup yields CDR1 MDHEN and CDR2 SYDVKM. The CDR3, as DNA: TGTGCCAGCAGTTTATTACGAGGGCTGGGTAGCACAGATACGCAGTATTTT. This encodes CASSLLRGLGSTDTQYF.